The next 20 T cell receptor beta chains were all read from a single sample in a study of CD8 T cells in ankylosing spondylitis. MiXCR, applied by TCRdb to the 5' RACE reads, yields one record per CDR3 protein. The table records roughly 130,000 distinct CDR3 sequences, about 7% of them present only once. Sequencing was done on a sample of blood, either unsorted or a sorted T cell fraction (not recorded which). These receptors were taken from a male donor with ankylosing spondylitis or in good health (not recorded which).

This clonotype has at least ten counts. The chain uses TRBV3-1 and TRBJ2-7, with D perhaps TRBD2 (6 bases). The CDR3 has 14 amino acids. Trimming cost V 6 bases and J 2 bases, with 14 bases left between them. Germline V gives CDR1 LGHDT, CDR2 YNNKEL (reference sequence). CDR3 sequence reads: CASRGYGRTYEQYF. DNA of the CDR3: TGTGCCAGCAGAGGTTACGGGAGAACCTACGAGCAGTACTTC.

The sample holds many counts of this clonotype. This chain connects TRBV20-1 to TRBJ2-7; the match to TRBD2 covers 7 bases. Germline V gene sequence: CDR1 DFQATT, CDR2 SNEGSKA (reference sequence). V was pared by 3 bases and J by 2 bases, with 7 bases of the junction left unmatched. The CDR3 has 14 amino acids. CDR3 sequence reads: CSASDTSATYEQYF. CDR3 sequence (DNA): TGCAGTGCTAGCGACACTAGCGCTACCTACGAGCAGTACTTC.

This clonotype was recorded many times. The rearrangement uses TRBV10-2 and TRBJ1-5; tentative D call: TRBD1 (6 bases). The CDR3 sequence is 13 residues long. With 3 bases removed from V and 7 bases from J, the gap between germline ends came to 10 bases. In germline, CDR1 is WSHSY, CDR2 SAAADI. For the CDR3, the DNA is TGCGCCAGCAGTGATCAGGGGCGACAGCCCCAGCATTTT. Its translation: CASSDQGRQPQHF.

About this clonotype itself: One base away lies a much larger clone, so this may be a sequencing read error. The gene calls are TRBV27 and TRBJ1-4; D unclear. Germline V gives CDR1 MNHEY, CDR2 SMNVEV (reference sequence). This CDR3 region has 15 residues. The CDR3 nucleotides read TGTCCCAGCAGCCCTAGACGAAGTGTTAATGAAAAACTGTTTTTT. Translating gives CPSSPRRSVNEKLFF.

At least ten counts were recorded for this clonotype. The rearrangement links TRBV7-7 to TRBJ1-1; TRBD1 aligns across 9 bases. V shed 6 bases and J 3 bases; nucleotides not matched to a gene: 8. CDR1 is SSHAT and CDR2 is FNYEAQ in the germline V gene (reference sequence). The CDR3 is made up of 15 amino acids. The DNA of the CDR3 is TGTGCCAGCAGACACACAGGGGGCCGGCACACTGAAGCTTTCTTT. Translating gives CASRHTGGRHTEAFF.

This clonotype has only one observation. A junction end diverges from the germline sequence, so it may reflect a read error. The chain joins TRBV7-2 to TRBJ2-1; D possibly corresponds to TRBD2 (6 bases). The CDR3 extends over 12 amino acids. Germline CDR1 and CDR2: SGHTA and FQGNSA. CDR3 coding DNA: TGTGCCAGCGGCTTAGGAGGGAATGAGCAGTTCTTC. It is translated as CASGLGGNEQFF.

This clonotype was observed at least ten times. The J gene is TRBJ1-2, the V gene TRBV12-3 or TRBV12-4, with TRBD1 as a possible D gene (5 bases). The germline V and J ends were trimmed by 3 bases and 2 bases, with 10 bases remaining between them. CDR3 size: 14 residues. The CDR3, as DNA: TGTGCCAGCAGTTTTTTAGACAGAAACTATGGCTACACCTTC. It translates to CASSFLDRNYGYTF.

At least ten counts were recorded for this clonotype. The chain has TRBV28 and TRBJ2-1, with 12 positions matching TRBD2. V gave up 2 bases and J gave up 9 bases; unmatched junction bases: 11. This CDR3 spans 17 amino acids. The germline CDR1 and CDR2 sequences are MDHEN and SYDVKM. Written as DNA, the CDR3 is TGTGCCAGCAGTTTAATAACTAGCGGGAGGACCACAAGTGAGCAGTTCTTC. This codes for CASSLITSGRTTSEQFF.

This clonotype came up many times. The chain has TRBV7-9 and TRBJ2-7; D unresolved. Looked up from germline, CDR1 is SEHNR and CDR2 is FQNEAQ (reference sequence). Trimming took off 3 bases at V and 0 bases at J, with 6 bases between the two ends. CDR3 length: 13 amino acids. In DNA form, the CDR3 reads TGTGCCAGCAGCTTGAGCATCTCCTACGAGCAGTACTTC. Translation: CASSLSISYEQYF.

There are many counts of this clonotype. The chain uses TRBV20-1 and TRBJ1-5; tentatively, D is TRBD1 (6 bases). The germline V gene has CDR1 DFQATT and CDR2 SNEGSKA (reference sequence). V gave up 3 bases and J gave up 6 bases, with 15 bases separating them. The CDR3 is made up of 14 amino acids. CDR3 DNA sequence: TGCAGTGCTAGTGATGGACAGCCAGGTCAGCCCCAGCATTTT. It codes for CSASDGQPGQPQHF.

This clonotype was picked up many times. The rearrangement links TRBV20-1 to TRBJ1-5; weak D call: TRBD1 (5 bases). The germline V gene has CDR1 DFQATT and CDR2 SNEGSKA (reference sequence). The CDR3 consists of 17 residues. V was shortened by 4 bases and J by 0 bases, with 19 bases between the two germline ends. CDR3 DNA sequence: TGCAGTGCTACGCCGCCAGGGATAGTGTATAGCAATCAGCCCCAGCATTTT. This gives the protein CSATPPGIVYSNQPQHF.

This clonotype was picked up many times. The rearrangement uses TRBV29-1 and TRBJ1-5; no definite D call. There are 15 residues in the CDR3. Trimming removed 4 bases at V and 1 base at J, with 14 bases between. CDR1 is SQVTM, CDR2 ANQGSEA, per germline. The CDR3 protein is CSVGGDSTSNQPQHF. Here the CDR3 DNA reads TGCAGCGTTGGTGGGGATTCTACCAGCAATCAGCCCCAGCATTTT.

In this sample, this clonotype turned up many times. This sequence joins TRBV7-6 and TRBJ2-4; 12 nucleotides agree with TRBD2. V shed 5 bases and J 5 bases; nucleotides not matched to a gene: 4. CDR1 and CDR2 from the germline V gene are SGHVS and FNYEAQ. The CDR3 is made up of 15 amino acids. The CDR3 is CASSPWTSGENIQYF. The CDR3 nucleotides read TGTGCCAGCAGCCCGTGGACTAGCGGGGAAAACATTCAGTACTTC.

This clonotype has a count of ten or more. CDR3 residues: CASSLGSRDEAFF. In DNA form, the CDR3 reads TGTGCCAGCAGCTTAGGGTCTAGGGATGAAGCTTTCTTT. V and J are TRBV7-2 and TRBJ1-1; D is unclear. Between the trimmed V and J ends, which lost 1 base and 7 bases, there was a span of 10 bases. The CDR3 runs 13 residues. Germline V lookup: CDR1 SGHTA, CDR2 FQGNSA.

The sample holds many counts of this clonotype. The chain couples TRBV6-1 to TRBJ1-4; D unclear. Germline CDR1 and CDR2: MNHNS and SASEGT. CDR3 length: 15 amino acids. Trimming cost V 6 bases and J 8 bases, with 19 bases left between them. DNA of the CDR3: TGTGCCAGCAGGCCTTTACGGCTACTGAACGAAAAACTGTTTTTT. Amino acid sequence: CASRPLRLLNEKLFF.

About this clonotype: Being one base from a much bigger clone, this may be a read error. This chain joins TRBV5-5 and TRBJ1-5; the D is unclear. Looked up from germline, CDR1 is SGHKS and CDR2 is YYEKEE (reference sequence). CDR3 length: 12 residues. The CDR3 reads CASSSNAGPQRF. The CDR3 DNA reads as TGTGCCAGCAGCTCCAATGCCGGGCCCCAGCGTTTT.

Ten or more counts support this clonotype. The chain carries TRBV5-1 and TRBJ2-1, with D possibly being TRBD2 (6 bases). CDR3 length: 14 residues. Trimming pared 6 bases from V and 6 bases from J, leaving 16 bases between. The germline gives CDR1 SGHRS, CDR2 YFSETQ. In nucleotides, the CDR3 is TGCGCCAGCACCCCGCGACTAGATGGCAATGAGCAGTTCTTC. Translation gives CASTPRLDGNEQFF.

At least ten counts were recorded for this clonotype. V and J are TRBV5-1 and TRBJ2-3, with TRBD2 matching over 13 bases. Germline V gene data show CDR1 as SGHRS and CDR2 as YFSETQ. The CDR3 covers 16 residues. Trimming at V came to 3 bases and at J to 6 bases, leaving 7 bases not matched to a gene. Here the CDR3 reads CASSSGLAGKWDTQYF. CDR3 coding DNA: TGCGCCAGCAGCTCGGGACTAGCGGGAAAGTGGGATACGCAGTATTTT.

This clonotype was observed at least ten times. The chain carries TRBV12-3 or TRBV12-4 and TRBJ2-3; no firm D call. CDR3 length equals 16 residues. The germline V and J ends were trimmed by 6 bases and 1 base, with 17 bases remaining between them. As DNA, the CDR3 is TGTGCCAGCAGCCCCCCGAGGTCCGTCGGCACAGATACGCAGTATTTT. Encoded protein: CASSPPRSVGTDTQYF.

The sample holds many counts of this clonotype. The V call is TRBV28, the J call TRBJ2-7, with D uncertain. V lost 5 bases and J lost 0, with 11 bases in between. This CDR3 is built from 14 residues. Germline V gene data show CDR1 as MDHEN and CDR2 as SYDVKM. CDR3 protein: CASSTDGSSYEQYF. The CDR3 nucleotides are TGTGCCAGCAGTACGGACGGAAGCTCCTACGAGCAGTACTTC.